A single sample is the source of the 15 T cell receptor beta chains below, sequenced in a study of identical twins. TCRdb itself ran the 5' RACE reads through MiXCR, one entry per CDR3 protein. This sample has 690,000 or so distinct CDR3 sequences, with roughly 6% found just once. Sequencing was performed on naive T cells sorted from blood. Receptors originate from a man aged 18-30 years in good health.

The chain combines TRBV4-2 with TRBJ2-1, with D unresolved. Between the trimmed V and J ends, which lost 1 base and 6 bases, there was a span of 7 bases. The CDR3 is made up of 13 amino acids. The germline V gene has CDR1 LGHNA and CDR2 YNFKEQ. CDR3 nucleotide sequence: TGTGCCAGCAGCCAAGCGAGTGGCAATGAGCAGTTCTTC. Translating it yields CASSQASGNEQFF.

In its sample, this clonotype was seen many times. The chain couples TRBV7-9 to TRBJ2-1; 9 bases are a match to TRBD2. Germline CDR1 SEHNR, CDR2 FQNEAQ (reference sequence). This CDR3 comprises 16 residues. Germline trimming cut 5 bases from V and 5 bases from J; bases unmatched to any gene: 10. The CDR3 sequence is CASSRPGASGDNEQFF. DNA for the CDR3: TGTGCCAGCAGCCGCCCAGGGGCTAGCGGGGACAATGAGCAGTTCTTC.

This clonotype was seen a few times. The V and J genes are TRBV5-1 and TRBJ2-3, with 12 bases identical to TRBD1. The V gene end was trimmed by 4 bases and the J gene end by 2 bases; junction bases not matched to a gene: 5. Germline CDR1 reads SGHRS; CDR2 reads YFSETQ. The CDR3 extends over 16 amino acids. The CDR3: CASSNRDRGLTDTQYF. CDR3 DNA: TGCGCCAGCAGCAACCGGGACAGGGGGCTCACAGATACGCAGTATTTT.

This clonotype has more than one count but fewer than ten. V usage is TRBV5-1 and J usage is TRBJ2-2, with D uncertain. The CDR3 covers 14 residues. V was pared by 4 bases and J by 3 bases, with 10 bases between. Germline CDR1 and CDR2: SGHRS and YFSETQ. CDR3 in DNA: TGCGCCAGCAGCCTTTTTGGGGACACCGGGGAGCTGTTTTTT. It codes for CASSLFGDTGELFF.

In this sample, this clonotype turned up many times. The chain couples TRBV10-3 to TRBJ2-3; no clear D. Trimming cost V 0 bases and J 2 bases, with 9 bases left between them. This CDR3 comprises 15 residues. Germline CDR1 reads ENHRY; CDR2 reads SYGVKD. CDR3 protein: CAISESESATDTQYF. The DNA for the CDR3 is TGTGCCATCAGTGAGTCCGAGTCAGCCACAGATACGCAGTATTTT.

This clonotype was picked up a small number of times. The V and J genes are TRBV28 and TRBJ2-7; 10 nucleotides line up with TRBD1. The V and J ends lost 5 bases and 5 bases, in that order; junction bases with no gene match: 12. This CDR3 has 16 residues. Germline V gene data show CDR1 as MDHEN and CDR2 as SYDVKM. The CDR3 region has the DNA TGTGCCAGCAGTCCCAGAGCCGGGACAGGGGATAACGAGCAGTACTTC. Protein sequence: CASSPRAGTGDNEQYF. Variable domain in full (rest from reference TRBV28 and TRBJ2-7): DVKVTQSSRYLVKRTGEKVFLECVQDMDHENMFWYRQDPGLGLRLIYFSYDVKMKEKGDIPEGYSVSREKKERFSLILESASTNQTSMYLCASSPRAGTGDNEQYFGPGTRLTVT.

This chain connects TRBV14 to TRBJ2-1, with D possibly being TRBD2 (5 bases). The germline V and J ends were trimmed by 4 bases and 5 bases, with 12 bases remaining between them. Germline V lookup: CDR1 SGHDN, CDR2 FVKESK. The CDR3 is made up of 14 amino acids. The CDR3 bases are TGTGCCAGCAGCCTAGCGATGAGGAACAATGAGCAGTTCTTC. This gives the protein CASSLAMRNNEQFF.

This clonotype was observed a handful of times. This chain connects TRBV9 to TRBJ2-7; a possible D gene is TRBD1 (6 bases). The length of the CDR3 is 13 residues. Trimming took 3 bases from V and 0 from J, leaving 7 bases between them. Germline CDR1 SGDLS, CDR2 YYNGEE. CDR3 in DNA: TGTGCCAGCAGCGGGGACAACTCCTACGAGCAGTACTTC. Translating gives CASSGDNSYEQYF.

This clonotype was detected ten times or more. This chain joins TRBV12-3 or TRBV12-4 and TRBJ1-5; 8 positions match TRBD1. After removal of 3 bases from V and 7 bases from J, the junction contained 5 bases not matched to a gene. The CDR3 has 14 amino acids. As DNA, the CDR3 is TGTGCCAGCAGTTTCACAGGGGGGCCCCAGCCCCAGCATTTT. As protein: CASSFTGGPQPQHF.

This clonotype was counted a few times. V gene TRBV7-9 combines with J gene TRBJ2-5, with 15 bases fitting TRBD2. V shed 5 bases, J shed 5 bases, and the junction held 6 bases outside the gene matches. CDR3 length: 16 residues. The germline V gene has CDR1 SEHNR and CDR2 FQNEAQ (reference sequence). The CDR3 protein is CASSHRTSGREETQYF. In DNA, the CDR3 is TGTGCCAGCAGCCACCGGACTAGCGGGAGGGAGGAGACCCAGTACTTC.

This clonotype occurred many times. V usage is TRBV29-1 and J usage is TRBJ2-4; 8 nucleotides match TRBD1. The CDR3 has 13 amino acids. The V gene end was trimmed by 7 bases and the J gene end by 0 bases; junction bases not matched to a gene: 2. Germline CDR1 SQVTM, CDR2 ANQGSEA. CDR3 protein: CSARGQAKNIQYF. The CDR3 DNA is TGCAGCGCCAGGGGGCAAGCCAAAAACATTCAGTACTTC. Drawing the rest from reference TRBV29-1 and TRBJ2-4, the complete variable domain is SAVISQKPSRDICQRGTSLTIQCQVDSQVTMMFWYRQQPGQSLTLIATANQGSEATYESGFVIDKFPISRPNLTFSTLTVSNMSPEDSSIYLCSARGQAKNIQYFGAGTRLSVL.

The rearrangement uses TRBV20-1 and TRBJ2-7; a weak D match, TRBD1 (7 bases). CDR1 and CDR2 from the germline V gene are DFQATT and SNEGSKA (reference sequence). The CDR3 sequence is 15 residues long. V lost 6 bases, J lost 4 bases, and 22 bases lay in between. The CDR3 region is CSARDSRNPIYEQYF. The CDR3 bases are TGCAGTGCGCGGGACAGCCGTAACCCTATTTACGAGCAGTACTTC.

The chain recombines TRBV7-9 with TRBJ2-1; D may match TRBD1 or TRBD2 (5 bases each). V was cut by 4 bases and J by 7 bases, with 8 bases left in between. Germline loops: CDR1 SEHNR, CDR2 FQNEAQ (reference sequence). CDR3 length: 12 residues. In DNA, the CDR3 is TGTGCCAGCAGCTGGGACCGAAATGAGCAGTTCTTC. Protein: CASSWDRNEQFF.

This clonotype has more than one count but fewer than ten. The chain uses TRBV27 and TRBJ2-3; a weak D match, TRBD1 (6 bases). The CDR3 totals 16 residues. CDR1 is MNHEY and CDR2 is SMNVEV in the germline V gene (reference sequence). The germline V and J ends were trimmed by 2 bases and 4 bases, with 16 bases remaining between them. In nucleotides, the CDR3 is TGTGCCAGCAGTTTACCGAGGGGGTCTGGGGCAGATACGCAGTATTTT. Its translation is CASSLPRGSGADTQYF.

In its sample, this clonotype was seen a few times. The V gene is TRBV12-3 or TRBV12-4, the J gene TRBJ2-3; 8 bases match TRBD2. With 5 bases clipped from V and 4 bases from J, the junction kept 11 bases outside the gene matches. The CDR3 consists of 16 residues. In DNA form, the CDR3 reads TGTGCCAGCAGTCCTAGGGGGACTAGGAGCCCAGATACGCAGTATTTT. Translation gives CASSPRGTRSPDTQYF.